This T cell receptor beta chain is from a study of T cells in Graves' hyperthyroidism and ophthalmopathy. Fresh peripheral blood, approximately 9.7 ml, was the source of the PBMCs. Findings and limits, study-wide: Most expanded thyroid clonotypes above 0.001 recurred in blood.

The length of the CDR3 is 14 residues. V lost 6 bases and J lost 5; bases outside the gene matches: 4. As regards this clonotype: The antigen remains unidentified. This sequence may be a read error, since a much larger clone differs from it by one base.

Amplification of TCR beta CDR3 regions was performed using RNA transcripts as template. RT-PCR in the first round (using the HTBI primer set) targeted the TCR CDR3. TCRdb re-called the multiplex PCR reads through MiXCR, storing one row per CDR3 protein. The sample includes over 200,000 distinct CDR3 sequences, more than 12% of them seen just once. This receptor was obtained from a woman in her thirties or forties with Graves' hyperthyroidism that later progressed to Graves' ophthalmopathy. This chain links TRBV12-3 or TRBV12-4 with TRBJ2-1, with 10 bases fitting TRBD1. Material: blood. In DNA form, the CDR3 reads TGTGCCAGCAGCGCCGGGACAGGGGACAATGAGCAGTTCTTC. Protein: CASSAGTGDNEQFF.